This T cell receptor (beta chain) was retrieved from a study of identical twins listed by TCRdb under 2016. Regarding the study in general: TCR alpha and beta repertoires from monozygotic twins, unrelated adults of various ages and cord blood were deep-sequenced to test whether fetal clonotypes persist. To rule out contamination, replicate twin experiments were performed at different times with different library preparation protocols.

Broader findings and caveats from the paper: A weaker excess of twin sharing was found in beta out-of-frame sequences because the signal-to-noise ratio was lowered by fewer shared sequences. In monozygotic twins, recombination models systematically underestimated out-of-frame TCR alpha sharing, but the models matched the sharing seen between unrelated individuals. Compared with coincidental sharing between unrelated individuals, out-of-frame TCR alpha sequences shared between twins had an excess of sequences with low generation probability. Invariant T cells such as MAIT and iNKT could partly confound zero-insertion analyses, although diverse VJ usage argued against such confounding for most clonotypes. Fewer insertions were carried by abundant cord blood beta clonotypes, a similar but weaker trend appeared in young adult naive repertoires, and no such trend appeared in memory repertoires. Because the same donors could not be followed over many years, conclusions were based on cross-sectional statistical analysis.

The cysteine opens and the phenylalanine closes a CDR3 of 14 amino acids. Only the CDR3 DNA is retained, 42 bases long and in frame from the first base. According to the germline V gene, CDR1 reads ENHRY and CDR2 reads SYGVKD. Cut back by 3 bases and 3 bases, the V and J ends lie 9 bases apart. Libraries came from 5' RACE. The sequencing machine was an Illumina HiSeq 2000. A universal primer binding site was introduced by template switching, and a unique molecular identifier was present in the final cDNA, enabling accurate counting of TCR cDNA molecules. Specific primers in the conserved constant-segment region were used to synthesize first-strand cDNA for the TCR alpha and beta chains. Each cDNA library was double barcoded, with a SMART-Mk sample barcode plus Illumina barcodes, to control for contamination. Two successive PCR steps introduced TruSeq adapter sequences along with Illumina sample barcodes. The Illumina HiSeq platform was used with custom primers to sequence TCR alpha and beta cDNA libraries. The authors processed their data as follows. MiGEC processed the raw reads to extract unique molecular identifiers, while MiXCR was used to determine the CDR3 positions. For each individual, recombination models were inferred using an EM algorithm with the repgenHMM and IGoR tools. Shared clonotypes were analyzed with the tcR package in R, and sharing was normalized by the product of cloneset sizes. Out-of-frame nonproductive sequences were analyzed to study raw recombination free of thymic and clonal selection effects. The public reads were run again by TCRdb, first through fastp at Q25 and then through MiXCR, and only productive beta chains were kept. A single entry per CDR3 protein holds the most common genes and DNA from its merged rows. These V and J calls rely on TCRdb rather than the paper's analysis. Counted in this sample were fewer than 550,000 distinct CDR3 sequences; nearly 15% of them appeared once. Of the sample, less than 0.5% is held by the ten largest clones.

Only healthy Caucasian donors were included. Three pairs of female monozygotic twins, all aged about 18 to 30 years, made up the twin cohort. Positive isolation kits from Invitrogen were used to isolate the CD4+ and CD8+ T cell populations. This clonotype was seen at least ten times. No antigen is known for it. Base qualities are not at hand, and no much larger clone is one base apart. These sequences were also reported in another study, on yellow fever vaccine responses in identical twins. The second publication reports: According to the authors, in identical twins the way T cells responded to vaccination appeared partly convergent and partly personalized. Focusing on identical twins, the study followed the T cell clones that responded to the vaccine, and did so with precision.

The sequence links TRBV10-3 to TRBJ1-3; the D gene remains uncertain. Material for sequencing was CD4+ T cells sorted from blood. This TCR came from a woman aged 18-30 years in good health. The base sequence is TGTGCCATCAGTGATGGCGGCAGTGGAAACACCATATATTTT. Its protein product is CAISDGGSGNTIYF.